This is a list of T cell receptor beta chains from one sample in a study of shared clonotypes between healthy human individuals. The method was immunoSEQ multiplex PCR; TCRdb's version includes in-frame clones alone and lacks a portion of them. The sample shows around 1.5 million clones, around 98% of them seen only once. Input material: naive CD4+ T cells sorted from blood. The receptors originated from a man under 40 in good health. CDR3s include the opening cysteine and the closing phenylalanine or tryptophan. A D gene is named only where the DNA matches it firmly.

TRBV7-8	NA	TRBJ2-1	CASSLGGTALTNEQFF
TRBV6-5	TRBD1	TRBJ2-7	CASRSTGTAYEQYF
TRBV5-4	TRBD2	TRBJ2-3	CASSSPPGTRDTQYF
TRBV18	NA	TRBJ2-5	CASSPPGYETQYF
TRBV5-1	NA	TRBJ1-1	CASSFGREGTEAFF
TRBV18	TRBD2	TRBJ2-2	CASQLTGTSTSGELFF
TRBV18	TRBD2	TRBJ2-7	CASSLTLAGGSYEQYF
TRBV28	TRBD2	TRBJ2-7	CASSSLSGLAYEQYF
TRBV27	TRBD2	TRBJ2-7	CASSLWRREGLREQYF
TRBV12-2	NA	TRBJ2-1	CASRLVASQRDSYNEQFF
TRBV7-2	NA	TRBJ2-7	CASSSSRGYEQYF
TRBV7-8	NA	TRBJ1-5	CASSQVGAHNQPQHF
TRBV2	NA	TRBJ2-3	CASSEFQGSTDTQYF
TRBV12-5	TRBD2	TRBJ2-7	CASGPSGREYEQYF
TRBV28	NA	TRBJ1-4	CASSTVGQGNEKLFF
TRBV29-1	NA	TRBJ1-5	CSVVEQGENQPQHF
TRBV29-1	TRBD1	TRBJ2-2	CSVGTGTAVNTGELFF
TRBV5-6	NA	TRBJ1-1	CASSFGHPGVDTEAFF
TRBV9	NA	TRBJ2-5	CASSAHADGIGTQYF
TRBV28	TRBD1	TRBJ1-2	CASSERYRGSRYGYTF
TRBV5-1	TRBD2	TRBJ2-1	CASSLRLAGANEQFF
TRBV6-6	TRBD1	TRBJ2-7	CASSRGQVYEQYF
TRBV28	NA	TRBJ1-5	CASSLAWGAWYQPQHF
TRBV9	TRBD1	TRBJ2-3	CASSADRGGTDTQYF
TRBV6-1	TRBD2	TRBJ2-2	CASSVSGSGTGELFF
TRBV5-4	TRBD2	TRBJ2-2	CASSATSTLIGGELFF
TRBV18	NA	TRBJ2-7	CASSPVTGTSYEQYF
TRBV18	NA	TRBJ1-2	CASSPLSLPEANYGYTF
TRBV14	NA	TRBJ2-7	CASSQGIYSEQYF
TRBV29-1	NA	TRBJ2-7	CSVERLGGSYEQYF
TRBV5-4	NA	TRBJ2-7	CASSLVGPSYEQYF
TRBV5-1	TRBD2	TRBJ2-5	CASSLAGTSGETQYF
TRBV15	NA	TRBJ2-6	CATSPSAGQGLAGANVLTF
TRBV28	NA	TRBJ2-7	CASSLPGGEQYF
TRBV5-1	NA	TRBJ2-1	CASSRDFYNEQFF